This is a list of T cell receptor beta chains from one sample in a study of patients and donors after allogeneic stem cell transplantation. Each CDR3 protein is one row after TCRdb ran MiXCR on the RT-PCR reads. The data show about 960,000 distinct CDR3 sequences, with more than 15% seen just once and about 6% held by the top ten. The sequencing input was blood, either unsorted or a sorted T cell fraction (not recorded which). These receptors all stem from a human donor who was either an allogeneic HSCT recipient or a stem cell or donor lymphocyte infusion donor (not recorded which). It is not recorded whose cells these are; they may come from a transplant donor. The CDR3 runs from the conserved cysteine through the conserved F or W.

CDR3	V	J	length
CSVGGGWYGYTF	TRBV29-1	TRBJ1-2	12
CASSSGTGTPNEQFF	TRBV6-5	TRBJ2-1	15
CASNLGHGQQLSYGYTF	TRBV5-6	TRBJ1-2	17
CASSHLAGGVNEQFF	TRBV4-3	TRBJ2-1	15
CASSLDWGPSTDTQYF	TRBV5-1	TRBJ2-3	16
CATSGSQRGGTDTQYF	TRBV24-1	TRBJ2-3	16
CAWSVQAGGMYEQYF	TRBV30	TRBJ2-7	15
CSARDKTGWTQYF	TRBV20-1	TRBJ2-5	13
CASSFPFLPSGEDTQYF	TRBV6-5	TRBJ2-3	17
CARTLVGNEQFF	TRBV2	TRBJ2-1	12
CSPTGATYEQYF	TRBV20-1	TRBJ2-7	12
CSAELDMNEKLFF	TRBV20-1	TRBJ1-4	13
CASSADFSYNEQFF	TRBV12-3/TRBV12-4	TRBJ2-1	14
CASSSRVRDYGYTF	TRBV5-1	TRBJ1-2	14
CASSPGGGRSYEQYF	TRBV6-1	TRBJ2-7	15
CASSSGLAANTGELFF	TRBV5-1	TRBJ2-2	16
CASSPRAGGQVEQFF	TRBV12-3/TRBV12-4	TRBJ2-1	15
CASSYARYSETQYF	TRBV6-5	TRBJ2-5	14
CSARGGTASGEQYF	TRBV20-1	TRBJ2-7	14
CASSPPGRGGRAYNEQFF	TRBV7-3	TRBJ2-1	18
CASSRTITRDTQYF	TRBV12-3/TRBV12-4	TRBJ2-3	14
CASSHLNEKLFF	TRBV11-1	TRBJ1-4	12
CASSQLALPNTEAFF	TRBV4-1	TRBJ1-1	15
CSAQDPYSGMVQYF	TRBV20-1	TRBJ2-3	14
CASRSSGPQPQHF	TRBV12-3/TRBV12-4	TRBJ1-5	13
CAISGSPNEQFF	TRBV10-3	TRBJ2-1	12
CAWSGDSYQPQHF	TRBV30	TRBJ1-5	13
CASSNRSAYGYTF	TRBV5-1	TRBJ1-2	13
CASSVSGERETQYF	TRBV9	TRBJ2-5	14
CARFSGNLPEAFF	TRBV2	TRBJ1-1	13
CASSIHRGKRTEAFF	TRBV27	TRBJ1-1	15
CSAREVLRYEQYF	TRBV20-1	TRBJ2-7	13
CASSGGSGGLSYNEQFF	TRBV7-9	TRBJ2-1	17
CASRGRFATNEKLFF	TRBV19	TRBJ1-4	15
CASSYLALTPNTGELFF	TRBV6-5	TRBJ2-2	17
CSVQDTGVGAYEQYF	TRBV29-1	TRBJ2-7	15
CASRLGALGGSPLHF	TRBV4-2	TRBJ1-6	15
CASSTGVGTEAFF	TRBV6-1	TRBJ1-1	13
CASRSGQSFYEQYF	TRBV6-1	TRBJ2-7	14
CASSLEGTKGETQYF	TRBV5-1	TRBJ2-5	15
CASSVGAGEHNEQFF	TRBV9	TRBJ2-1	15
CSATPSGTTEEAFF	TRBV20-1	TRBJ1-1	14
CASSQRQDYYEQYF	TRBV4-3	TRBJ2-7	14